This T cell receptor beta chain was observed in a study of beta chain features in type 1 diabetes. Study-wide points: Moderately but significantly shorter TCRB CDR3s were found in Type 1 diabetes patients in all four CD4+ subsets. Naive, central memory and regulatory TCRB repertoires appeared more similar among patients than healthy donors.

On this clone: No antigen is known for it.

The investigators reverse transcribed all of the isolated RNA, so they sequenced expressed TCRB transcripts. Sequenced naive, central memory and regulatory T cell samples produced an average of around 4 million reads. The protocol was immunoSEQ multiplex PCR, while the TCRdb copy is restricted to in-frame clones and leaves out a portion. The sample includes hundreds of thousands of clones, around an eighth of them seen just once. Germline V lookup: CDR1 MNHEY, CDR2 SVGAGI. This CDR3 is built from 15 residues. Unmatched junction bases numbered 9, after V lost 6 bases and J lost 3 bases. The sequenced sample was naive CD4+ T cells from blood. This chain links TRBV6-5 with TRBJ1-1, with 8 bases matching TRBD1. This receptor was identified in a young man with type 1 diabetes. The CDR3 region has the DNA TGTGCCAGCAGGGCACCTCAGGGGGCTGACACTGAAGCTTTCTTT. Its protein product is CASRAPQGADTEAFF.